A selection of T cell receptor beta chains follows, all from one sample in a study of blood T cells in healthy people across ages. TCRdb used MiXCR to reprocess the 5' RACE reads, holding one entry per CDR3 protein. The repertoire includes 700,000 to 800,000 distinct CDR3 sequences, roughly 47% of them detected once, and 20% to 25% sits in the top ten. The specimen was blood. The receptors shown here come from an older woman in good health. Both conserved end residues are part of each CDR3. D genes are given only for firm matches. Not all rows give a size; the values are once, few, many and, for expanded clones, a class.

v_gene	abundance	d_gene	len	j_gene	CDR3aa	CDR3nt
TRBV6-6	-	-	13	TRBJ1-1	CASKRQANTEAFF	TGTGCCAGCAAGAGGCAGGCGAACACTGAAGCTTTCTTT
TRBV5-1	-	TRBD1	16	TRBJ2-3	CASSFARGLVTDTQYF	TGCGCCAGCAGCTTTGCCAGGGGGCTAGTCACAGATACGCAGTATTTT
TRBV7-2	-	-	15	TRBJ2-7	CASSDGGPPSYEQYF	TGTGCCAGCAGCGATGGAGGGCCCCCCTCCTACGAGCAGTACTTC
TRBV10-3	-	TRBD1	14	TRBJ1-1	CAISESGQYTEAFF	TGTGCCATCAGTGAGTCGGGACAGTACACTGAAGCTTTCTTT
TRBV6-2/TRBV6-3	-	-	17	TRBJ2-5	CASAPGPRGGVSETQYF	TGTGCCAGCGCCCCCGGTCCACGGGGAGGAGTATCGGAGACCCAGTACTTC
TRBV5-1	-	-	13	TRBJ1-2	CASSVEGGSGYTF	TGCGCCAGCAGCGTGGAGGGGGGCTCTGGCTACACCTTC
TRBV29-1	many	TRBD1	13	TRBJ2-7	CSALTGGLYEQYF	TGCAGCGCTCTGACAGGGGGGCTCTACGAGCAGTACTTC
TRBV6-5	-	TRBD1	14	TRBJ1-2	CASNPLAGGYGYTF	TGTGCCAGCAATCCCCTGGCAGGGGGCTATGGCTACACCTTC
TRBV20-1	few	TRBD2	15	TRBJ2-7	CSAMDSIAGVYEQYF	TGCAGTGCCATGGATTCAATAGCGGGGGTGTACGAGCAGTACTTC
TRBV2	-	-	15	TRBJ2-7	CASSEETGAPYEQYF	TGTGCCAGCAGTGAAGAGACGGGGGCCCCCTACGAGCAGTACTTC
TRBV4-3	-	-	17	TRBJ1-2	CASSQDSAGAPNYGYTF	TGCGCCAGCAGCCAAGATTCCGCAGGAGCTCCTAACTATGGCTACACCTTC
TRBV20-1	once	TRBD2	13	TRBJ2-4	CSAVEFGRNIQYF	TGCAGTGCTGTAGAATTCGGGAGGAACATTCAGTACTTC
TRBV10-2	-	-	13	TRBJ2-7	CASSQGSRYEQYF	TGCGCCAGCAGTCAGGGATCGAGGTACGAGCAGTACTTC
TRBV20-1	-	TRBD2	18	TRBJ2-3	CSANSVTGTSGATDTQYF	TGCAGTGCCAATTCGGTAACCGGGACTAGCGGAGCAACAGATACGCAGTATTTT
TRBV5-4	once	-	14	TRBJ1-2	CASSFGRANYGCTF	TGTGCCAGCAGCTTCGGCCGAGCTAACTATGGCTGCACCTTC
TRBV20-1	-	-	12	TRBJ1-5	CSAEVGNQPQHF	TGCAGTGCTGAGGTTGGCAATCAGCCCCAGCATTTT
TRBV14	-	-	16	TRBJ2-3	CASSQLIASSTDTQYF	TGTGCCAGCAGCCAATTGATCGCCTCTAGCACAGATACGCAGTATTTT
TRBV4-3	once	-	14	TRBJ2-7	CASSQETGYYEQYF	TGCGCCAGCAGCCAAGAAACGGGCTACTACGAGCAGTACTTC
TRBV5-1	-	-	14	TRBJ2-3	CACSPNGGADTQYF	TGCGCCTGCAGCCCTAACGGGGGCGCAGATACGCAGTATTTT
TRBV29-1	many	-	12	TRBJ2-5	CSVRTSQETQYF	TGCAGCGTGCGGACTTCCCAAGAGACCCAGTACTTC
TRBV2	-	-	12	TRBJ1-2	CASSEQGCAYTF	TGTGCCAGCAGTGAACAAGGGTGTGCCTACACCTTC
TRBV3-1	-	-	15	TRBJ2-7	CASSPLGLQFYEQYF	TGTGCCAGCAGCCCCCTGGGGCTTCAATTCTACGAGCAGTACTTC
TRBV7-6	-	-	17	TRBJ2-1	CASSLGPGPLAHNEQFF	TGTGCCAGCAGCTTAGGGCCGGGGCCCCTAGCCCACAATGAGCAGTTCTTC
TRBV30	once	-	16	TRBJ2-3	CAWSVLAATSTDTQYF	TGTGCCTGGAGTGTTTTAGCGGCCACTAGCACAGATACGCAGTATTTT
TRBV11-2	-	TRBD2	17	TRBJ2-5	CASSLGPPAGGQETQYF	TGTGCCAGCAGCTTAGGCCCCCCGGCGGGGGGCCAAGAGACCCAGTACTTC
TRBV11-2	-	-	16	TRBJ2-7	CASSLGGGTVTYEQYF	TGTGCCAGCAGCTTAGGGGGGGGGACAGTAACCTACGAGCAGTACTTC
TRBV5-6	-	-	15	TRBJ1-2	CASSPGAGTAYGYTF	TGTGCCAGCAGCCCGGGGGCAGGAACCGCCTATGGCTACACCTTC
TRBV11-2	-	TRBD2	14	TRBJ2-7	CASSPAGDHYEQYF	TGTGCCAGCAGCCCAGCGGGGGACCACTACGAGCAGTACTTC